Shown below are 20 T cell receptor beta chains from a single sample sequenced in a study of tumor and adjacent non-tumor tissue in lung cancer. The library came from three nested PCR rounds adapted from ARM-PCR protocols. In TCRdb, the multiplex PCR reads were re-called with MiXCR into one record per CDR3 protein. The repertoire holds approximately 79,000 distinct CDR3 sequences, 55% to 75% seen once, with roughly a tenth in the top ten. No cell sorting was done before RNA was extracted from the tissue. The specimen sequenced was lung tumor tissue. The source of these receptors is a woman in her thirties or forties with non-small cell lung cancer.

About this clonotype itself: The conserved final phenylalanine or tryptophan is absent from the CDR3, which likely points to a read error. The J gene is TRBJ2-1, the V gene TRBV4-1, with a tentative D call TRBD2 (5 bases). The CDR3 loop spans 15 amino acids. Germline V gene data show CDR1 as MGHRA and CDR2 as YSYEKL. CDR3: CASSQGNERASEQFS. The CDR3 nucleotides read TGCGCCAGCAGTCAAGGGAACGAGAGGGCGTCGGAGCAGTTCTCC.

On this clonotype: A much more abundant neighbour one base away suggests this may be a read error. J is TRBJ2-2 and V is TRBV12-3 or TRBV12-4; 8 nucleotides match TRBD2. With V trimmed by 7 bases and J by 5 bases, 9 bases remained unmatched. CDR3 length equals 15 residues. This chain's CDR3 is CASTNSGMATGELFF. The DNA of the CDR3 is TGTGCCAGCACCAATAGCGGGATGGCGACCGGGGAGCTGTTTTTT.

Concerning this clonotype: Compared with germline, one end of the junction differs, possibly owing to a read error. The DNA for the CDR3 is TGCACCAGCAGCGACGGGACAGGGGGCGCAGGAGCTTTCTTT. It is translated as CTSSDGTGGAGAFF. The rearrangement uses TRBV5-1 and TRBJ1-1; 12 bases are shared with TRBD1. The CDR3 runs 14 residues. Germline CDR1 and CDR2: SGHRS and YFSETQ.

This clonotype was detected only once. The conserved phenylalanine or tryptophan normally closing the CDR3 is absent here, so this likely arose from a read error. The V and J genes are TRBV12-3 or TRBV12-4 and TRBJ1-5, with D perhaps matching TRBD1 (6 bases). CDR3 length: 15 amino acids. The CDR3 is CVSSSDRISNQPQHY. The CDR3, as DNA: TGTGTCAGCAGTTCCGACAGGATTAGCAATCAGCCCCAGCATTAT.

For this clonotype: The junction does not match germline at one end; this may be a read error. CDR3 protein: CACSPGQGGDEHFF. In DNA, the CDR3 is TGTGCCTGCAGCCCCGGACAGGGGGGCGATGAGCATTTCTTC. The rearrangement links TRBV11-3 to TRBJ2-1, with 10 bases lining up with TRBD1. Looked up from germline, CDR1 is SGHNT and CDR2 is YENEEA. The CDR3 has 14 residues. The whole variable domain, remainder taken from reference TRBV11-3 and TRBJ2-1, is EAGVVQSPRYKIIEKKQPVAFWCNPISGHNTLYWYLQNLGQGPELLIRYENEEAVDDSQLPKDRFSAERLKGVDSTLKIQPAELGDSAVYLCACSPGQGGDEHFFGPGTRLTVL.

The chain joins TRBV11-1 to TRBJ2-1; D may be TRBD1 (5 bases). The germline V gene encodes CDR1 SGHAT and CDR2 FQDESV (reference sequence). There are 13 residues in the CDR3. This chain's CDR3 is CVSSMRQYNEQFF. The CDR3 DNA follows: TGTGTCAGTAGCATGAGACAGTACAATGAGCAGTTCTTC.

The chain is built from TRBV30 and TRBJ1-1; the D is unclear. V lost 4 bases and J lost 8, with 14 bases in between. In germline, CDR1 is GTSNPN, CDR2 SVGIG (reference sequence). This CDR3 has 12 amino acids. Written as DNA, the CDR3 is TGTGCCTGGACTAGGTACAGCGCGGAAGCTTTCTTT. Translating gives CAWTRYSAEAFF.

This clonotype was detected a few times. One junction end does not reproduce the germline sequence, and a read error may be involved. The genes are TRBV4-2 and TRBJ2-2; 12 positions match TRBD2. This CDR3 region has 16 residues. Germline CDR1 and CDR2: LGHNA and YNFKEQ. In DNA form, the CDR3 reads TGTACCAGCAGCCAAGGCCTAGCGGGGGGGCAAGGGGAACTGTTTTTT. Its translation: CTSSQGLAGGQGELFF.

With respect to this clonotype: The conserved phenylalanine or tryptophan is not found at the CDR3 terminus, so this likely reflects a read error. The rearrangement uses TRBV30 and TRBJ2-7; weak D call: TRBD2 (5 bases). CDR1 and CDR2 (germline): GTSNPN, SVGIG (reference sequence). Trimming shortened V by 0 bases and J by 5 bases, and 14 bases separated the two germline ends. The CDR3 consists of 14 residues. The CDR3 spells CAWSVGTGYDEQYS. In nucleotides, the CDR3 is TGTGCCTGGAGTGTCGGCACGGGGTACGACGAGCAGTACTCC.

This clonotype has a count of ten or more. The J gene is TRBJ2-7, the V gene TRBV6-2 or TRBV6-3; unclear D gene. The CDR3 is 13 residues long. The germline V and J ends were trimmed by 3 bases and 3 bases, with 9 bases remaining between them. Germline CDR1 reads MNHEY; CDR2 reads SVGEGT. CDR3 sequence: CASSYSQDYEQYF. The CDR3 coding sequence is TGTGCCAGCAGTTATAGCCAAGACTACGAGCAGTACTTC.

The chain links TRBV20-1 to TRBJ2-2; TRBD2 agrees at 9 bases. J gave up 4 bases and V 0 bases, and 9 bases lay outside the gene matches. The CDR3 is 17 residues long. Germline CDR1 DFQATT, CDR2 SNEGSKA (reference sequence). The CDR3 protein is CSARDLPSGGTTGELFF. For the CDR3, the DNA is TGCAGTGCTAGAGACCTTCCAAGCGGGGGGACCACCGGGGAGCTGTTTTTT.

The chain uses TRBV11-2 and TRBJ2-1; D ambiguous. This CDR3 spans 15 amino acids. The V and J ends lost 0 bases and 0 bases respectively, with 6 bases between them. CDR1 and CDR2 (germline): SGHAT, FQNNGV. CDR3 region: CASSLETGSYNEQFF. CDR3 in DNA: TGTGCCAGCAGCTTAGAGACTGGCTCCTACAATGAGCAGTTCTTC.

CDR3 in DNA: TGTGCCAGCAGTTCCCCAGGACGGTTGGCTCTTTCATACGAGCAGTACTTC. Encoded protein: CASSSPGRLALSYEQYF. The rearrangement links TRBV6-2 or TRBV6-3 to TRBJ2-7; unclear D gene. The ends were cut back, 4 bases at V and 4 bases at J, with 23 bases in the middle. The CDR3 loop spans 17 amino acids. Per germline, CDR1 MNHEY and CDR2 SVGEGT.

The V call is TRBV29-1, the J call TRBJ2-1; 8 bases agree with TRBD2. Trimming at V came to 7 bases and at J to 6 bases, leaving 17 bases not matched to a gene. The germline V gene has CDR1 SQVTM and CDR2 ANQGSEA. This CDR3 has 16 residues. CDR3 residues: CSATGPGGPYGNEQFF. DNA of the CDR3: TGCAGCGCTACTGGGCCGGGAGGGCCGTACGGCAATGAGCAGTTCTTC.

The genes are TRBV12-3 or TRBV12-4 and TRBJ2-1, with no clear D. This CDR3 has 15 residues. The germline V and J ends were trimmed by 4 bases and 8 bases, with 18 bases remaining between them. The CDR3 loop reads CASSSTSWVYDEQFF. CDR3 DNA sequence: TGTGCCAGCAGTTCTACCAGCTGGGTTTATGATGAGCAGTTCTTC.

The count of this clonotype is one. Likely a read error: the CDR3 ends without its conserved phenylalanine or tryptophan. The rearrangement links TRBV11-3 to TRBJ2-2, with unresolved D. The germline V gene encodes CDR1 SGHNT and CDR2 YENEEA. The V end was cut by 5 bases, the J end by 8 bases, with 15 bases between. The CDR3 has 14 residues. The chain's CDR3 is CASSLRQRTGELFS. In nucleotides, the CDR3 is TGTGCCAGCAGCCTCCGACAAAGAACGGGGGAGCTGTTTTCT.

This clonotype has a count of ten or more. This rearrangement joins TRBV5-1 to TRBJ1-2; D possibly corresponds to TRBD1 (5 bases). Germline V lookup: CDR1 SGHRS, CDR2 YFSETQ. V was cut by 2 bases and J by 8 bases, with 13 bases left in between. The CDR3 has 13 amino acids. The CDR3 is CASSFWAGSGYTF. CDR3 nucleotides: TGCGCCAGCAGCTTTTGGGCAGGGAGCGGCTACACCTTC. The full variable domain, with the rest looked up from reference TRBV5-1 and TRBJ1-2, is KAGVTQTPRYLIKTRGQQVTLSCSPISGHRSVSWYQQTPGQGLQFLFEYFSETQRNKGNFPGRFSGRQFSNSRSEMNVSTLELGDSALYLCASSFWAGSGYTFGSGTRLTVV.

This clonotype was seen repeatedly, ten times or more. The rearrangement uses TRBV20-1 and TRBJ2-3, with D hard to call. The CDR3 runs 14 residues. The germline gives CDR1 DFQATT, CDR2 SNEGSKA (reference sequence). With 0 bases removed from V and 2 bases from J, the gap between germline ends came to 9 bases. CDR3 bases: TGCAGTGCTAGAGATTTCCAGACCACAGATACGCAGTATTTT. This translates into CSARDFQTTDTQYF.

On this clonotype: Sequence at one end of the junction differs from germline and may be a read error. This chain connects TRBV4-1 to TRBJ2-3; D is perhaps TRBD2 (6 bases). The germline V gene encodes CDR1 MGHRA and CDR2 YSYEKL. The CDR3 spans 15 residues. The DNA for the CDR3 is TGCGCCAGCAGTCAAGATTTGTCTAGCGCAGATACGCAGTATTTT. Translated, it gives CASSQDLSSADTQYF.

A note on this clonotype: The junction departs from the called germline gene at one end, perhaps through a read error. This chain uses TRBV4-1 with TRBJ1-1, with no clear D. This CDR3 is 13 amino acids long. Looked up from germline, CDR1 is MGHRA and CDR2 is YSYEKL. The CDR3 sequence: CASSQGRSTETFF. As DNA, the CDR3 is TGTGCCAGCAGCCAAGGCAGGTCCACAGAAACTTTCTTT.